The sequence of this T cell receptor beta chain was determined in a study of blood T cell repertoires in COVID-19. Study summary: The United States, Italy and Spain provided the acute and convalescent COVID-19 samples. PBMCs, B-cell-depleted T cells, or T cells provided the cDNA or gDNA that made up the material.

There are 15 residues in the CDR3. Germline trimming cut 5 bases from V and 0 bases from J; bases unmatched to any gene: 6. The germline V gene encodes CDR1 SGHRS and CDR2 YFSETQ. Assay: immunoSEQ multiplex PCR; the TCRdb copy retains only in-frame clones and omits some. The repertoire has under 200,000 clones, 90% to 95% of them found once; the top ten carry nearly 0.55%. In this sample, this clone turned up once. The sample comprised peripheral blood. The chain carries TRBV5-1 and TRBJ2-3; 7 bases fit TRBD2. This receptor was identified in a man in his forties or fifties with acute or convalescent COVID-19. CDR3 sequence: CASRPLADSTDTQYF. The CDR3 coding sequence is TGCGCCAGCAGACCCCTAGCGGATAGCACAGATACGCAGTATTTT.